The sequence of this T cell receptor (beta chain) was determined in a study of T cells in Graves' hyperthyroidism and ophthalmopathy. Overall study findings and caveats: Blood held most thyroid clonotypes expanded above 0.001 frequency.

This clonotype came up many times. Its specificity is unknown. This CDR3 comprises 16 residues. Germline lookup yields CDR1 LNHDA and CDR2 SQIVND (reference sequence). V gave up 5 bases and J gave up 2 bases; unmatched junction bases: 3. RNA transcripts served as the template for amplifying TCR beta CDR3 regions. Carried out on the TCR CDR3, a first-round RT-PCR used the HTBI primer set. MiXCR was run by TCRdb on the multiplex PCR reads, yielding one entry per CDR3 protein. There are more than 500,000 distinct CDR3 sequences in the sample; about 15% occur only once, and around 4.1% lies in the top ten.

V gene TRBV19 combines with J gene TRBJ2-7; 16 nucleotides match TRBD2. The sequence was obtained from a woman in her thirties or forties with Graves' ophthalmopathy. Sequencing input: blood. CDR3 sequence: CASSLGLAGGTYEQYF. In DNA, the CDR3 is TGTGCCAGTAGTTTGGGACTAGCGGGAGGGACCTACGAGCAGTACTTC.